A selection of T cell receptor beta chains follows, all from one sample in a study of blood T cell repertoires in COVID-19. Method: immunoSEQ multiplex PCR; TCRdb's copy keeps in-frame clones and lacks some. The sample lists hundreds of thousands of clones; about 82% were seen once. The sample was PBMCs or T cells enriched from blood (not recorded which). Source of these receptors: a woman aged 45-65 years who had recovered from COVID-19. The CDR3 runs from the conserved cysteine through the conserved F or W. The listing skips clone size in some rows; elsewhere it reads once, few, many or a size class.

v_call clone_size cdr3_aa
TRBV5-1 NA CASSLTGLSDTEAFF
TRBV2 NA CASSDSQGASEAFF
TRBV7-2 NA CASSLRPRGDGYTF
TRBV6-6 NA CASSYSTGAGELFF
TRBV6-6 NA CAGGAYHNEKLFF
TRBV11-2 NA CASSARSPVNYEQYF
TRBV7-2 NA CASSLQGGRPQHF
TRBV30 few CACDRMPFYEQYF
TRBV4-2 many CASSQDFLGELFF
TRBV6-5 NA CASSYSDLQGAGELFF
TRBV9 NA CASSVTSASTDTQYF
TRBV3-1/TRBV3-2 NA CASSQNGQAKEQYF
TRBV30 once CAWSKRQARYGYTF
TRBV2 once CASRWGLNTGELFF
TRBV5-1 NA CASKTSGGSDTQYF
TRBV19 NA CASSIEAGYNTEAFF
TRBV5-1 NA CASSFTGGSYEQYF
TRBV5-1 NA CASSSRTSADEQFF
TRBV28 few CASGTASIRTEAFF
TRBV19 NA CASSIMAVGNTIYF
TRBV9 NA CASGRDGNTIYF
TRBV27 NA CASSALGQPNSPLHF
TRBV5-6 NA CASSSRDRGKETQYF
TRBV5-5 NA CASSTGTSNSYNEQFF
TRBV4-2 NA CASSQGPAPSGSSYEQYF
TRBV11-2 NA CASSSGVGYTF
TRBV27 NA CASSLLLGAQPQHF
TRBV7-2 NA CASSWPGGGKYEQYF
TRBV4-3 NA CASSQVTGGAGNTIYF
TRBV5-1 NA CASSPQGRTGGEAEAFF
TRBV6-5 NA CASTYRDSNSPLHF
TRBV3-1/TRBV3-2 once CASSLPTGAGNSYEQYF
TRBV18 NA CASSPGIGDYEQYF
TRBV19 NA CASSTRPGGVSNEQFF
TRBV5-4 NA CASSSTWATEAFF
TRBV4-3 NA CASSRAGGYNEQFF
TRBV18 NA CASSPSGTGVEQYF